A single sample gave rise to the 8 T cell receptor beta chains below, sequenced in a study of cytomegalovirus exposure and HLA in healthy donors (dated by TCRdb to the late 2010s). Receptor libraries were prepared by the immunoSEQ multiplex PCR assay. What TCRdb holds here is the immuneACCESS table cut down to in-frame rearrangements. Part of the clones is not present; checked against another copy, under half of the missing clones reflect an unresolved V gene, and the others are unexplained. For this sample the table gives about 180,000 clones, of which around nine tenths were detected only once. The ten largest clones represent approximately 2.4% of the sample. The sequenced sample was PBMCs. These receptor sequences come from a man aged 18 to 35 in good health and CMV-seropositive.

This chain links TRBV9 with TRBJ2-2; no definite D call. The CDR3 contains 16 residues. From germline, CDR1 is SGDLS and CDR2 YYNGEE. V lost 0 bases to trimming and J lost 0 bases, with 9 bases between them. CDR3 sequence: CASSVVGSSNTGELFF. The CDR3, as DNA: TGTGCCAGCAGCGTAGTCGGTAGCTCGAACACCGGGGAGCTGTTTTTT.

This clone was found once. The chain carries TRBV27 and TRBJ2-5; D is unresolved. Trimming cost V 6 bases and J 7 bases, with 9 bases left between them. Per germline, CDR1 MNHEY and CDR2 SMNVEV (reference sequence). CDR3 length equals 11 residues. CDR3 protein: CASRQSGTQYF. CDR3 nucleotides: TGTGCCAGCAGACAGTCAGGGACCCAGTACTTC.

This chain uses TRBV6-6 with TRBJ1-5; TRBD1 agrees at 9 bases. The length of the CDR3 is 14 residues. J gave up 5 bases and V 5 bases, and 4 bases lay outside the gene matches. Germline V gene lookup returns CDR1 MNHNY and CDR2 SVGAGI (reference sequence). The CDR3 sequence: CASSPGTGYQPQHF. CDR3 sequence (DNA): TGTGCCAGCAGTCCCGGGACAGGGTATCAGCCCCAGCATTTT.

J is TRBJ2-3 and V is TRBV5-4; 8 bases fit TRBD1. The length of the CDR3 is 20 residues. V was clipped by 2 bases and J by 3 bases; unmatched bases: 20. Per germline, CDR1 SGHNT and CDR2 YYREEE (reference sequence). The chain's CDR3 is CASSFSRGRRYGWVTDTQYF. The CDR3 bases are TGTGCCAGCAGCTTCTCCAGGGGGCGCAGGTATGGGTGGGTGACAGATACGCAGTATTTT.

The chain uses TRBV9 and TRBJ1-5; D not certain. The CDR3 has 13 residues. V was clipped by 0 bases and J by 4 bases, with 5 bases between them. In germline, CDR1 is SGDLS, CDR2 YYNGEE. The CDR3 sequence: CASSVEENQPQHF. The DNA of the CDR3 is TGTGCCAGCAGCGTAGAGGAGAATCAGCCCCAGCATTTT.

The V gene is TRBV19, the J gene TRBJ2-1; maybe TRBD2 (5 bases). Trimming stripped 6 bases from V and 8 bases from J, with 20 bases between. The germline V gene encodes CDR1 LNHDA and CDR2 SQIVND (reference sequence). This CDR3 is built from 15 residues. For the CDR3, the DNA is TGTGCCAGTAGCTCACCTGGACTCAGTATTCATGAGCAGTTCTTC. Amino acids: CASSSPGLSIHEQFF.

The V gene is TRBV15, the J gene TRBJ2-7, with a possible D match to TRBD2 (6 bases). The germline gives CDR1 LNHNV, CDR2 YYDKDF (reference sequence). This CDR3 has 16 residues. The V and J ends lost 4 bases and 3 bases respectively, with 19 bases between them. The CDR3 protein is CATSKDWAGPHYEQYF. CDR3 nucleotide sequence: TGTGCCACCAGCAAAGACTGGGCGGGACCCCACTACGAGCAGTACTTC.

The chain is built from TRBV29-1 and TRBJ1-1; D remains unclear. CDR1 SQVTM and CDR2 ANQGSEA come from the germline V gene. V was pared by 7 bases and J by 1 base, with 10 bases between. The CDR3 contains 12 residues. The DNA for the CDR3 is TGCAGCGGCGGCGAGGGGAACACTGAAGCTTTCTTT. Translating gives CSGGEGNTEAFF. The full variable domain, completed using reference TRBV29-1 and TRBJ1-1, is SAVISQKPSRDICQRGTSLTIQCQVDSQVTMMFWYRQQPGQSLTLIATANQGSEATYESGFVIDKFPISRPNLTFSTLTVSNMSPEDSSIYLCSGGEGNTEAFFGQGTRLTVV.